This is a list of T cell receptor beta chains from one sample in a study of CD8 T cells in Susac syndrome. TCRdb recomputed calls from the immunoSEQ multiplex PCR reads with MiXCR, one row per CDR3 protein. The sample lists 95,000 to 150,000 distinct CDR3 sequences; just under 95% were seen once. Sequenced: CD8+ T cells from PBMCs. These receptor sequences come from a human donor with Susac syndrome. The CDR3 runs from the conserved cysteine through the conserved F or W. Fields, in order: V gene, J gene, D gene, clone size, CDR3 protein, CDR3 DNA. D genes are given only for firm matches. Clone size is stated in some rows and not others, as once, few, many or a class when expanded.

TRBV7-9	TRBJ2-1	NA	NA	CASSADFLVRPYNNEQFF	TGTGCCAGCAGCGCGGACTTTTTAGTGCGGCCGTATAACAATGAGCAGTTCTTC
TRBV7-2	TRBJ2-1	TRBD2	once	CASSLVRGGLNEQFF	TGTGCCAGCAGCTTAGTACGGGGGGGCCTCAATGAGCAGTTCTTC
TRBV4-1	TRBJ1-1	NA	NA	CASRPQTSNTEAFF	TGCGCCAGCAGACCCCAAACTTCGAACACTGAAGCTTTCTTT
TRBV2	TRBJ2-3	TRBD2	NA	CASSALAGDTQYF	TGTGCCAGCAGTGCACTAGCGGGGGATACGCAGTATTTT
TRBV6-1	TRBJ2-6	NA	few	CASSPRDRGANVLTF	TGTGCCAGCAGCCCCCGGGACCGTGGGGCCAACGTCCTGACTTTC
TRBV28	TRBJ1-1	TRBD1	NA	CASSFLIPGQGKEEAFF	TGTGCCAGCAGTTTTCTCATCCCCGGACAGGGAAAGGAAGAAGCTTTCTTT
TRBV9	TRBJ1-6	NA	NA	CASSAGGEPWKSPLHF	TGTGCCAGCAGCGCTGGAGGGGAGCCGTGGAAGTCACCCCTCCACTTT
TRBV29-1	TRBJ2-5	NA	NA	CSVEDGRGTQETQYF	TGCAGCGTTGAAGACGGAAGGGGAACGCAAGAGACCCAGTACTTC
TRBV15	TRBJ1-1	TRBD1	NA	CATAAPGQGYTEAFF	TGTGCCACCGCCGCGCCGGGACAGGGTTACACTGAAGCTTTCTTT
TRBV20-1	TRBJ2-7	NA	NA	CSAWGDFSYEQYF	TGCAGTGCTTGGGGGGACTTCTCCTACGAGCAGTACTTC
TRBV20-1	TRBJ2-7	NA	NA	CSAATRGPYEQYF	TGCAGTGCTGCCACGCGGGGACCCTACGAGCAGTACTTC
TRBV20-1	TRBJ2-1	TRBD2	NA	CSAPGLAGGPGNEQFF	TGCAGTGCACCGGGACTAGCGGGGGGGCCAGGCAATGAGCAGTTCTTC
TRBV20-1	TRBJ2-7	TRBD1	NA	CSAGTGSHEQYF	TGCAGTGCTGGGACAGGCTCCCACGAGCAGTACTTC
TRBV4-1	TRBJ2-5	TRBD2	NA	CASSQDGTSWETQYF	TGCGCCAGCAGCCAAGATGGGACTAGCTGGGAGACCCAGTACTTC
TRBV6-2/TRBV6-3	TRBJ2-3	TRBD2	NA	CASSYRLGLAGETLSTDTQYF	TGTGCCAGCAGTTACCGGCTGGGCCTAGCGGGGGAGACCCTTAGCACAGATACGCAGTATTTT
TRBV27	TRBJ2-1	TRBD1	NA	CASSFWTGSSYNEQFF	TGTGCCAGCAGTTTTTGGACAGGGAGCTCCTACAATGAGCAGTTCTTC
TRBV10-3	TRBJ1-3	NA	NA	CAIKRESGNTIYF	TGTGCCATCAAACGAGAATCTGGAAACACCATATATTTT
TRBV7-9	TRBJ1-5	NA	NA	CASSQGRGGSNQPQHF	TGTGCCAGCAGCCAAGGGCGGGGTGGGAGCAATCAGCCCCAGCATTTT
TRBV29-1	TRBJ1-1	NA	NA	CSVAGQNTEAFF	TGCAGCGTGGCCGGACAGAACACTGAAGCTTTCTTT
TRBV3-1	TRBJ2-6	NA	NA	CASSLRVGRDPPSSGANVLTF	TGTGCCAGCAGCCTTCGTGTGGGCAGGGACCCGCCGAGCTCTGGGGCCAACGTCCTGACTTTC
TRBV5-6	TRBJ2-4	NA	NA	CASSFGGSDIQYF	TGTGCCAGCAGCTTTGGTGGGTCGGACATTCAGTACTTC
TRBV29-1	TRBJ1-3	NA	NA	CSGHLSSGNTIYF	TGCAGCGGACACCTGAGCTCTGGAAACACCATATATTTT
TRBV7-9	TRBJ2-5	TRBD1	NA	CASSQRTGRSQETQYF	TGTGCCAGCAGCCAAAGGACAGGGAGGTCCCAAGAGACCCAGTACTTC
TRBV19	TRBJ1-2	NA	NA	CASSPRPTRSYGYTF	TGTGCCAGTTCCCCCCGACCCACCAGAAGCTATGGCTACACCTTC
TRBV15	TRBJ2-7	TRBD2	NA	CATSRGRTSGGTSYEQYF	TGTGCCACCAGCAGAGGACGGACTAGCGGGGGGACCTCCTACGAGCAGTACTTC
TRBV7-6	TRBJ2-6	TRBD1	NA	CASSLGTGIGANVLTF	TGTGCCAGCAGCCTAGGGACAGGGATCGGGGCCAACGTCCTGACTTTC
TRBV27	TRBJ2-3	NA	once	CASGEDGFAETDTQYF	TGTGCCAGCGGCGAGGATGGTTTTGCGGAGACAGATACGCAGTATTTT
TRBV21-1	TRBJ1-1	NA	NA	CARWGPYEAFF	TGTGCCAGGTGGGGACCCTATGAAGCTTTCTTT
TRBV4-1	TRBJ1-2	NA	NA	CASSQDMGPSYGYTF	TGCGCCAGCAGCCAAGATATGGGACCCAGCTATGGCTACACCTTC
TRBV3-1	TRBJ2-3	NA	NA	CASGINTDTQYF	TGTGCCAGCGGAATAAACACAGATACGCAGTATTTT
TRBV7-9	TRBJ1-1	NA	NA	CASSPRVGAGMNTEAFF	TGTGCCAGCAGCCCCAGGGTGGGGGCGGGCATGAACACTGAAGCTTTCTTT
TRBV29-1	TRBJ2-3	NA	NA	CSVEESRTGASTDTQYF	TGCAGCGTTGAAGAGTCAAGGACGGGAGCTAGCACAGATACGCAGTATTTT
TRBV6-5	TRBJ1-2	NA	NA	CASSYSSGFGYTF	TGTGCCAGCAGTTACTCGAGTGGTTTTGGCTACACCTTC
TRBV11-2	TRBJ2-7	TRBD1	NA	CASSARQGSEQYF	TGTGCCAGCAGCGCTAGACAGGGCTCCGAGCAGTACTTC
TRBV20-1	TRBJ1-4	NA	NA	CSAPDRDNEKLFF	TGCAGTGCTCCCGACCGAGATAATGAAAAACTGTTTTTT
TRBV12-3/TRBV12-4	TRBJ2-5	NA	NA	CASSPEGGTLEETQYF	TGTGCCAGCAGTCCCGAGGGGGGGACCCTCGAAGAGACCCAGTACTTC
TRBV29-1	TRBJ2-1	NA	NA	CSVSRLEVLGNEQFF	TGCAGCGTTTCGAGACTAGAGGTCCTTGGAAATGAGCAGTTCTTC
TRBV29-1	TRBJ1-1	TRBD1	NA	CSVEDLQGARTEAFF	TGCAGCGTTGAAGATCTTCAGGGGGCGCGGACTGAAGCTTTCTTT
TRBV19	TRBJ2-1	NA	NA	CASSAGTTNEQFF	TGTGCCAGTAGTGCTGGGACCACCAATGAGCAGTTCTTC
TRBV20-1	TRBJ2-5	TRBD1	NA	CSAMDRAEETQYF	TGCAGTGCTATGGACAGGGCCGAAGAGACCCAGTACTTC
TRBV4-1	TRBJ2-3	NA	NA	CASSQDRSRGANTQYF	TGCGCCAGCAGCCAAGATAGGTCCAGGGGCGCGAATACGCAGTATTTT
TRBV7-8	TRBJ2-5	NA	NA	CASSLDRNPQETQYF	TGTGCCAGCAGCTTAGACAGGAATCCCCAAGAGACCCAGTACTTC
TRBV9	TRBJ2-3	TRBD2	NA	CASSGQTSGGFRDTQYF	TGTGCCAGCAGCGGGCAGACTAGCGGGGGGTTCCGAGATACGCAGTATTTT
TRBV9	TRBJ2-1	NA	NA	CASSVGITDNEQFF	TGTGCCAGCAGCGTAGGCATAACTGACAATGAGCAGTTCTTC
TRBV7-9	TRBJ2-2	NA	NA	CASSWTPGRELFF	TGTGCCAGCAGCTGGACACCGGGGAGGGAGCTGTTTTTT
TRBV4-2	TRBJ2-5	TRBD1	NA	CASSQDPGTGGLQETQYF	TGTGCCAGCAGCCAAGATCCAGGGACAGGGGGATTGCAAGAGACCCAGTACTTC
TRBV20-1	TRBJ1-1	NA	NA	CSARSGTEAFF	TGCAGTGCTAGATCGGGGACTGAAGCTTTCTTT
TRBV3-1	TRBJ2-5	NA	NA	CASSQDPGSETQYF	TGTGCCAGCAGCCAAGATCCGGGGTCCGAGACCCAGTACTTC
TRBV5-6	TRBJ2-7	NA	few	CASSLRDGYEQYF	TGTGCCAGCAGCCTCCGGGACGGCTACGAGCAGTACTTC
TRBV2	TRBJ2-7	NA	NA	CASTEELPNSYEQYF	TGTGCCAGCACCGAGGAACTACCAAACTCCTACGAGCAGTACTTC
TRBV9	TRBJ2-7	NA	NA	CASSVRVVPYEQYF	TGTGCCAGCAGCGTTAGGGTCGTGCCCTACGAGCAGTACTTC
TRBV12-3/TRBV12-4	TRBJ1-1	TRBD1	NA	CASSPGGGRTEAFF	TGTGCCAGCAGTCCAGGGGGCGGGAGAACTGAAGCTTTCTTT
TRBV29-1	TRBJ2-3	NA	NA	CSVRVGDTQYF	TGCAGCGTACGCGTAGGAGATACGCAGTATTTT